What follows are 14 T cell receptor beta chains derived from one specimen sequenced in a study of blood T cell repertoires in COVID-19. The data were produced by immunoSEQ multiplex PCR, yet TCRdb's version contains in-frame clones alone and is incomplete. The sample contains under 150,000 clones, around 91% of which appear only once. Sequencing was done on a sample of peripheral blood. Receptor source: a woman between 55 and 75 years old with active COVID-19.

This rearrangement joins TRBV28 to TRBJ2-1; 14 positions match TRBD2. CDR1 and CDR2 (germline): MDHEN, SYDVKM. The CDR3 is made up of 17 amino acids. The trim removed 8 bases at V and 7 bases at J, leaving 13 bases unmatched. The CDR3 loop is CASDRAGTSGRGNEQFF. CDR3 bases: TGTGCCAGCGATCGGGCCGGGACTAGCGGGAGAGGTAATGAGCAGTTCTTC.

V is TRBV19 and J is TRBJ1-1, with D possibly TRBD1 on 6 matching bases. CDR1 and CDR2 (germline): LNHDA, SQIVND (reference sequence). CDR3 length: 13 amino acids. V lost 2 bases and J lost 4, with 8 bases in between. CDR3 bases: TGTGCCAGTAGTATACGGACAGCCACTGAAGCTTTCTTT. Residues: CASSIRTATEAFF.

V and J are TRBV3-1 (or the pseudogene TRBV3-2) and TRBJ1-1; TRBD1 aligns across 7 bases. CDR1 is LGHDT and CDR2 is YNNKEL in the germline V gene (reference sequence). V lost 6 bases to trimming and J lost 5 bases; unmatched junction nucleotides: 6. The CDR3 loop spans 13 amino acids. This CDR3 reads CASSPLRGTEAFF. For the CDR3, the DNA is TGTGCCAGCAGTCCACTCAGGGGGACTGAAGCTTTCTTT.

The chain has TRBV27 and TRBJ1-6; TRBD1 is a possible D gene (6 bases). Trimming removed 6 bases at V and 0 bases at J, with 9 bases between. The germline V gene has CDR1 MNHEY and CDR2 SMNVEV (reference sequence). CDR3 length: 15 amino acids. This CDR3 reads CASRRTDSYNSPLHF. The CDR3 region has the DNA TGTGCCAGCAGGAGGACAGACTCCTATAATTCACCCCTCCACTTT.

The chain employs TRBV7-2 and TRBJ2-7; 8 bases agree with TRBD1. The length of the CDR3 is 17 residues. Germline V lookup: CDR1 SGHTA, CDR2 FQGNSA. Germline trimming cut 5 bases from V and 1 base from J; bases unmatched to any gene: 13. CDR3 sequence reads: CASSPTLRTGTSYEQYF. DNA for the CDR3: TGTGCCAGCAGCCCTACCCTCCGGACAGGGACTTCCTACGAGCAGTACTTC.

This chain connects TRBV3-1 (or the pseudogene TRBV3-2) to TRBJ1-2; D is undetermined. V shed 1 base and J shed 3 bases, with 3 bases lying between them. The CDR3 runs 12 residues. The germline V gene encodes CDR1 LGHDT and CDR2 YNNKEL (reference sequence). Here the CDR3 reads CASSQGDYGYTF. The DNA of the CDR3 is TGTGCCAGCAGCCAAGGAGACTATGGCTACACCTTC.

This clone has just a few counts. This chain connects TRBV5-1 to TRBJ2-3; 11 positions agree with TRBD1. This CDR3 comprises 15 residues. The germline V gene has CDR1 SGHRS and CDR2 YFSETQ. The V segment lost 3 bases and the J segment 5 bases; nucleotides outside the gene matches: 5. DNA of the CDR3: TGCGCCAGCAGCTCGCATGGGACAGGGGGAGATACGCAGTATTTT. This sequence encodes CASSSHGTGGDTQYF.

This clone was detected only once. The chain carries TRBV18 and TRBJ2-7; TRBD1 agrees at 12 bases. With V trimmed by 4 bases and J by 5 bases, 6 bases remained unmatched. CDR3 size: 15 residues. The germline CDR1 and CDR2 sequences are KGHSH and LQKENI. The CDR3 sequence is CASSLTGTGGNEQYF. DNA for the CDR3: TGTGCCAGCTCACTCACCGGGACAGGGGGCAACGAGCAGTACTTC. Together with reference TRBV18 and TRBJ2-7, the CDR3 gives the full variable domain: NAGVMQNPRHLVRRRGQEARLRCSPMKGHSHVYWYRQLPEEGLKFMVYLQKENIIDESGMPKERFSAEFPKEGPSILRIQQVVRGDSAAYFCASSLTGTGGNEQYFGPGTRLTVT.

This clone was observed a single time. V and J are TRBV12-5 and TRBJ2-3, with 11 positions matching TRBD2. V was pared by 3 bases and J by 3 bases, with 5 bases of the junction left unmatched. This CDR3 comprises 16 residues. Germline V lookup: CDR1 LGHNT, CDR2 FRNRAP. The CDR3 region is CASGLGTSGNTDTQYF. CDR3 nucleotide sequence: TGTGCTAGTGGTTTAGGGACTAGCGGAAATACAGATACGCAGTATTTT.

The chain couples TRBV27 to TRBJ2-4; maybe TRBD1 (5 bases). Trimming cost V 0 bases and J 8 bases, with 11 bases left between them. This CDR3 region has 14 residues. CDR1 is MNHEY and CDR2 is SMNVEV in the germline V gene (reference sequence). The CDR3 reads CASSLSRQRYIQYF. The CDR3 nucleotides read TGTGCCAGCAGTTTATCCCGACAGAGATACATTCAGTACTTC.

Only a few counts were recorded for this clone. The CDR3 bases are TGTGCCAGCAGCTGGGGACAGAACACTGAAGCTTTCTTT. Translation gives CASSWGQNTEAFF. The chain has TRBV7-3 and TRBJ1-1, with D maybe TRBD1 (6 bases). CDR1 SGHTA and CDR2 FQGTGA come from the germline V gene. Trimming stripped 4 bases from V and 1 base from J, with 7 bases between. The CDR3 extends over 13 amino acids.

The chain carries TRBV30 and TRBJ2-7; TRBD2 matches 9 bases. The CDR3 runs 14 residues. Looked up from germline, CDR1 is GTSNPN and CDR2 is SVGIG (reference sequence). V lost 5 bases to trimming and J lost 3 bases; unmatched junction nucleotides: 8. CDR3 DNA: TGTGCCTGGTCGTTAGCGGGAGTGATCTACGAGCAGTACTTC. Residues: CAWSLAGVIYEQYF.

This clone was observed a handful of times. The chain joins TRBV5-4 to TRBJ2-3, with D possibly matching TRBD1 (5 bases). V lost 2 bases and J lost 3, with 7 bases in between. The germline V gene encodes CDR1 SGHNT and CDR2 YYREEE (reference sequence). The CDR3 spans 13 residues. CDR3 DNA sequence: TGTGCCAGCAGCTTCAGGGTTACAGATACGCAGTATTTT. Translation: CASSFRVTDTQYF.

V gene TRBV19 combines with J gene TRBJ2-4; 10 nucleotides match TRBD1. The CDR3 consists of 13 residues. The junction had 6 bases not matched to a gene; V was cut back by 7 bases and J by 9 bases. CDR1 and CDR2 (germline): LNHDA, SQIVND (reference sequence). The CDR3 spells CASKGQGESIQYF. The DNA for the CDR3 is TGTGCCAGTAAAGGACAGGGGGAGAGCATTCAGTACTTC.